Below, 22 T cell receptor beta chains from the same sample are listed, as sequenced in a study of T-cell reconstitution after alpha-beta-depleted transplantation in children. Molecular barcoding with unique molecular identifiers was used for the TCRbeta library. TCRdb called the PCR reads again in MiXCR, with one record for every CDR3 protein. The data contain about 1,000,000 distinct CDR3 sequences, under 30% of them singletons. Sequencing used PBMCs, mostly from graft donor cells, obtained 360 days after TCRalphabeta/CD19-depleted stem cell transplant. The receptors shown here come from a boy younger than two who had a stem cell transplant for SCID, so the T cells may come from the graft donor.

A few counts support this clonotype. V and J are TRBV12-3 or TRBV12-4 and TRBJ1-2; D not resolved. The CDR3 covers 16 residues. Trimming took off 11 bases at V and 2 bases at J, with 24 bases between the two ends. The CDR3 DNA follows: TGTGCCGGAGCAGTTGATAAAGGGTCGAAGAACTATGGCTACACCTTC. This codes for CAGAVDKGSKNYGYTF.

The CDR3 here is CASRFLPGQGYEQYF. CDR3 coding DNA: TGTGCCAGCAGGTTCCTCCCCGGACAGGGCTACGAGCAGTACTTC. V is TRBV6-2 or TRBV6-3 and J is TRBJ2-7; TRBD1 agrees at 8 bases. The CDR3 has 15 amino acids. Germline V gene lookup returns CDR1 MNHEY and CDR2 SVGEGT. V was clipped by 6 bases and J by 3 bases; unmatched bases: 10.

The chain combines TRBV2 with TRBJ2-3, with D unresolved. CDR1 is SNHLY and CDR2 is FYNNEI in the germline V gene. Trimming removed 5 bases at V and 4 bases at J, with 16 bases between. This CDR3 contains 15 residues. CDR3 DNA sequence: TGTGCCAGCAGTTCCTACCCCTCGGGCCCAGATACGCAGTATTTT. Protein: CASSSYPSGPDTQYF. The full variable domain, completed using reference TRBV2 and TRBJ2-3, is EPEVTQTPSHQVTQMGQEVILRCVPISNHLYFYWYRQILGQKVEFLVSFYNNEISEKSEIFDDQFSVERPDGSNFTLKIRSTKLEDSAMYFCASSSYPSGPDTQYFGPGTRLTVL.

The chain couples TRBV5-1 to TRBJ2-7, with 12 bases fitting TRBD1. The V segment lost 8 bases and the J segment 6 bases; nucleotides outside the gene matches: 9. Germline loops: CDR1 SGHRS, CDR2 YFSETQ. This CDR3 has 14 residues. The CDR3 nucleotides are TGCGCCAGTACCCCCGGGACAGGGGGCGGCGAGCAGTACTTC. Its translation: CASTPGTGGGEQYF.

V gene TRBV7-8 combines with J gene TRBJ2-3, with 7 nucleotides matching TRBD1. The germline V gene encodes CDR1 SGHVS and CDR2 FQNEAQ. This CDR3 has 16 residues. Trimming cost V 5 bases and J 2 bases; bases outside gene matches: 10. The CDR3 loop is CASSHSWKGATDTQYF. The CDR3 DNA is TGTGCCAGCAGCCACTCTTGGAAGGGGGCCACAGATACGCAGTATTTT.

In its sample, this clonotype was seen a few times. V is TRBV7-9 and J is TRBJ2-2; D remains ambiguous. The CDR3 runs to 11 residues. Germline CDR1 and CDR2: SEHNR and FQNEAQ (reference sequence). Trimming pared 5 bases from V and 8 bases from J, leaving 6 bases between. CDR3 region: CASSHPGELFF. The CDR3 nucleotides are TGTGCCAGCAGCCACCCGGGGGAGCTGTTTTTT.

DNA of the CDR3: TGTGCCAGCAGACCGGGACGGAGCTCCTACAATGAGCAGTTCTTC. Its protein is CASRPGRSSYNEQFF. V and J are TRBV7-6 and TRBJ2-1, with D perhaps assigned TRBD1 or TRBD2 (5 bases each). V was shortened by 6 bases and J by 0 bases, with 12 bases between the two germline ends. This CDR3 has 15 residues. CDR1 and CDR2 (germline): SGHVS, FNYEAQ.

In nucleotides, the CDR3 is TGTGCCAGCAGGCCCATCCAGGGCACCGGGGAGCTGTTTTTT. This codes for CASRPIQGTGELFF. V gene TRBV2 combines with J gene TRBJ2-2; D might be TRBD1 (5 bases). Germline CDR1 and CDR2: SNHLY and FYNNEI. The V end lost 6 bases, the J end lost 4 bases, and 12 bases lay between the germline ends. CDR3 size: 14 residues.

This clonotype was seen only once. In DNA form, the CDR3 reads TGTGCCAGCATAACGAACTCTGGAAACACCATATATTTT. Amino acids: CASITNSGNTIYF. The chain links TRBV12-3 or TRBV12-4 to TRBJ1-3; D is ambiguous. The CDR3 runs to 13 residues. V was clipped by 7 bases and J by 0 bases, with 7 bases between them.

The chain recombines TRBV6-1 with TRBJ2-3; 10 positions match TRBD1. Germline trimming cut 6 bases from V and 0 bases from J; bases unmatched to any gene: 9. The CDR3 spans 17 residues. The germline gives CDR1 MNHNS, CDR2 SASEGT. CDR3 region: CASSSDRGRMSTDTQYF. As DNA, the CDR3 is TGTGCCAGCAGCTCCGACAGGGGGCGGATGAGCACAGATACGCAGTATTTT.

V usage is TRBV24-1 and J usage is TRBJ2-1; tentatively, D is TRBD1 or TRBD2 (5 bases each). The CDR3 extends over 12 amino acids. V lost 5 bases, J lost 9 bases, and 10 bases lay in between. Germline V gene lookup returns CDR1 KGHDR and CDR2 SFDVKD. The CDR3 loop is CATSGPGSEQFF. CDR3 nucleotides: TGTGCCACCAGTGGACCAGGGAGTGAGCAGTTCTTC.

This sequence joins TRBV5-1 and TRBJ1-2; D may be TRBD1 (6 bases). The CDR3 sequence is 18 residues long. Trimming removed 2 bases from V and 3 bases from J, with 23 bases in between. CDR1 is SGHRS, CDR2 YFSETQ, per germline. CDR3 in amino acids: CASSLGGTGKILHYGYTF. For the CDR3, the DNA is TGCGCCAGCAGCTTAGGGGGAACAGGAAAAATCCTTCACTATGGCTACACCTTC.

The rearrangement uses TRBV25-1 and TRBJ2-3; 7 bases map to TRBD1. Germline CDR1 is MGHDK and CDR2 is SYGVNS. This CDR3 comprises 16 residues. Losses at the gene ends were 2 bases for V and 0 bases for J; bases not matched to a gene: 5. The CDR3 reads CASSEPPQGSTDTQYF. The CDR3 region has the DNA TGTGCCAGCAGTGAACCCCCACAGGGGAGCACAGATACGCAGTATTTT. Complete variable domain (other parts from reference TRBV25-1 and TRBJ2-3): EADIYQTPRYLVIGTGKKITLECSQTMGHDKMYWYQQDPGMELHLIHYSYGVNSTEKGDLSSESTVSRIRTEHFPLTLESARPSHTSQYLCASSEPPQGSTDTQYFGPGTRLTVL.

The table lists this clonotype with many counts. The rearrangement uses TRBV6-1 and TRBJ1-1, with D hard to call. Trimming removed 2 bases at V and 4 bases at J, with 11 bases between. Germline CDR1 reads MNHNS; CDR2 reads SASEGT. CDR3 size: 14 residues. CDR3 DNA sequence: TGTGCCAGCAGTGAATGGGCGGGGAGCACTGAAGCTTTCTTT. It encodes CASSEWAGSTEAFF.

This clonotype was counted between two and nine times. This chain joins TRBV11-2 and TRBJ2-1; 10 nucleotides agree with TRBD2. Trimming cost V 5 bases and J 7 bases; bases outside gene matches: 8. The germline V gene has CDR1 SGHAT and CDR2 FQNNGV. This CDR3 spans 15 amino acids. CDR3 region: CASSPSGGPGNEQFF. For the CDR3, the DNA is TGTGCCAGCAGCCCTAGCGGGGGTCCGGGGAATGAGCAGTTCTTC.

The chain couples TRBV7-2 to TRBJ2-2; possibly TRBD2 for D (7 bases). The CDR3 consists of 17 residues. V lost 2 bases and J 0 bases, leaving 13 bases between the germline ends. The germline gives CDR1 SGHTA, CDR2 FQGNSA. CDR3 loop: CASSLRGGQANTGELFF. Written as DNA, the CDR3 is TGTGCCAGCAGCTTAAGGGGGGGGCAAGCGAACACCGGGGAGCTGTTTTTT.

Only a few counts were recorded for this clonotype. This chain connects TRBV14 to TRBJ2-1; D is unclear. The germline gives CDR1 SGHDN, CDR2 FVKESK. The germline V and J ends were trimmed by 0 bases and 0 bases, with 6 bases remaining between them. The CDR3 runs 15 residues. This chain's CDR3 is CASSQDWRSYNEQFF. The DNA of the CDR3 is TGTGCCAGCAGCCAAGATTGGCGCTCCTACAATGAGCAGTTCTTC.

This chain connects TRBV12-3 or TRBV12-4 to TRBJ2-7, with 7 bases lining up with TRBD1. The CDR3 spans 15 residues. With V trimmed by 6 bases and J by 3 bases, 11 bases remained unmatched. CDR3 sequence reads: CASSIVGRQGYEQYF. As DNA, the CDR3 is TGTGCCAGCAGCATAGTTGGCAGACAGGGCTACGAGCAGTACTTC.

The CDR3 coding sequence is TGTGCCAGCGGGACAGCTCTGAACACTGAAGCTTTCTTT. Residues: CASGTALNTEAFF. The genes are TRBV5-5 and TRBJ1-1, with 7 bases fitting TRBD1. The CDR3 extends over 13 amino acids. J lost 0 bases, V lost 7 bases, and 3 bases had no gene match. Germline V lookup: CDR1 SGHKS, CDR2 YYEKEE (reference sequence).

This clonotype showed up just once. The rearrangement joins TRBV5-5 to TRBJ2-3, with TRBD2 matching over 9 bases. This CDR3 comprises 16 residues. The trim removed 0 bases at V and 2 bases at J, leaving 4 bases unmatched. Germline values: CDR1 SGHKS, CDR2 YYEKEE (reference sequence). CDR3 nucleotide sequence: TGTGCCAGCAGCTTGGGACTAGCGGTGATCACAGATACGCAGTATTTT. Amino acid sequence: CASSLGLAVITDTQYF. The variable domain in full, completed from reference TRBV5-5 and TRBJ2-3, reads DAGVTQSPTHLIKTRGQQVTLRCSPISGHKSVSWYQQVLGQGPQFIFQYYEKEERGRGNFPDRFSARQFPNYSSELNVNALLLGDSALYLCASSLGLAVITDTQYFGPGTRLTVL.

V usage is TRBV6-2 or TRBV6-3 and J usage is TRBJ1-2, with D uncertain. The CDR3 consists of 11 residues. Germline V gene data show CDR1 as MNHEY and CDR2 as SVGEGT. The V gene lost 2 bases and the J gene lost 10 bases, with 8 bases spanning the gap. CDR3 in amino acids: CASSYGVVYTF. The CDR3 bases are TGTGCCAGCAGTTACGGAGTCGTCTACACCTTC.

DNA for the CDR3: TGTGCCAGCAGCCGTCTGGGGAGCGCCAAGGTCTACGAGCAGTACTTC. Encoded protein: CASSRLGSAKVYEQYF. The chain uses TRBV6-1 and TRBJ2-7, with a tentative D call TRBD2 (5 bases). V was pared by 6 bases and J by 3 bases, with 21 bases between. The CDR3 runs 16 residues. From germline, CDR1 is MNHNS and CDR2 SASEGT.